The clone carrying this TCR beta chain was detected once. This entry belongs to a study of CD8 T cells in Susac syndrome. Germline V gene lookup returns CDR1 LNHDA and CDR2 SQIVND (reference sequence). Trimming stripped 4 bases from V and 4 bases from J, with 19 bases between. The CDR3 length is 16 residues. An amount of RNA that ranged from roughly 0.5 to 1 ug was reverse transcribed with random hexamers. TCRdb reprocessed the immunoSEQ multiplex PCR reads via MiXCR and lists one record per CDR3 protein. The repertoire holds 150,000 to 200,000 distinct CDR3 sequences, with approximately 93% as singletons.

The chain recombines TRBV19 with TRBJ1-1; D gene ambiguous. The clonotype was recovered from a human donor with multiple sclerosis. Sequenced: CD4+ T cells from PBMCs. CDR3 DNA: TGTGCCAGTAGTAGGAGGCAGGAGGGTACAGCCACTGAAGCTTTCTTT. This sequence encodes CASSRRQEGTATEAFF.